This T cell receptor beta chain appears in the sequencing data of a study of vaccination and CD4 T cells after COVID-19. Overall study: The authors used overlapping spike peptides from SARS-CoV-2, HCoV-NL63, HCoV-OC43 and HCoV-229E to stimulate cells.

As to treatment: roughly ten-day PBMC culture with coronavirus spike peptide pools or control peptides (ViraFEST assay). An Oncomine TCR Beta short-read assay was used to sequence the DNA from cultured CD4+ T cells. Via MiXCR, TCRdb re-called the PCR reads, giving one row per CDR3 protein. The data hold approximately 15,000 distinct CDR3 sequences, with roughly 45% observed a single time. The CDR3 contains 12 residues. The V end lost 6 bases, the J end lost 4 bases, and 9 bases lay between the germline ends. Looked up from germline, CDR1 is SNHLY and CDR2 is FYNNEI. Comments on this clonotype: Its target is unknown.

This sequence joins TRBV2 and TRBJ2-5; possible D gene TRBD2, 6 bases. The input for sequencing was CD4+ T cells from blood, cultured in vitro, taken before SARS-CoV-2 vaccination. The clonotype comes from a human donor who received a COVID-19 vaccine. CDR3 DNA sequence: TGTGCCAGCAGGAGACTAGGAGAGACCCAGTACTTC. It encodes CASRRLGETQYF. Drawing the rest from reference TRBV2 and TRBJ2-5, the complete variable domain is EPEVTQTPSHQVTQMGQEVILRCVPISNHLYFYWYRQILGQKVEFLVSFYNNEISEKSEIFDDQFSVERPDGSNFTLKIRSTKLEDSAMYFCASRRLGETQYFGPGTRLLVL.